The present TCR beta chain was sequenced within a study of cytomegalovirus exposure and HLA in healthy donors. The CDR3 has 15 amino acids. Germline lookup yields CDR1 SGHNT and CDR2 YENEEA. Trimming shortened V by 1 base and J by 6 bases, and 10 bases separated the two germline ends. Both 60 Vbeta primers and 13 Jbeta primers went into the PCR. Method: immunoSEQ multiplex PCR; TCRdb's copy keeps in-frame clones and lacks some. This table holds about 130,000 clones, around 78% found once. The sample consisted of PBMCs. The chain carries TRBV11-3 and TRBJ1-6; D perhaps matches TRBD1 (6 bases). The TCR originated in a man in his fifties or sixties in good health and CMV-seropositive. The CDR3: CASSLGGRGNSPLHF. CDR3 in DNA: TGTGCCAGCAGCTTAGGAGGCAGGGGTAATTCACCCCTCCACTTT.